Below are 27 T cell receptor beta chains sequenced from a single sample in a study of T cell responses to AZD1222 COVID-19 vaccine. Repertoires were generated with immunoSEQ multiplex PCR, while TCRdb's copy carries only in-frame clones and drops some. The sample records some 94,000 clones, around nine tenths being singletons. The input for sequencing was peripheral blood, taken 28 days after the second AZD1222 dose. These receptor sequences come from an adult who received the AZD1222 COVID-19 vaccine.

V gene TRBV9 combines with J gene TRBJ2-5; 9 bases are a match to TRBD1. Germline V CDR1 and CDR2: SGDLS, YYNGEE. CDR3 length: 14 residues. The junction had 6 bases not matched to a gene; V was cut back by 4 bases and J by 5 bases. The CDR3 DNA reads TGTGCCAGCAGCCCACAGGGGGCTTGGGAGACCCAGTACTTC. This gives the protein CASSPQGAWETQYF.

The chain links TRBV15 to TRBJ2-7, with a tentative D call TRBD2 (6 bases). Germline CDR1 is LNHNV and CDR2 is YYDKDF (reference sequence). Trimming stripped 0 bases from V and 3 bases from J, with 9 bases between. The CDR3 is 14 residues long. CDR3 nucleotide sequence: TGTGCCACCAGCAGAGATACGGGACTCTACGAGCAGTACTTC. Encoded protein: CATSRDTGLYEQYF.

This sequence joins TRBV13 and TRBJ1-1, with D unclear. V was pared by 1 base and J by 2 bases, with 8 bases between. CDR1 is PRHDT, CDR2 FYEKMQ, per germline (reference sequence). The CDR3 runs to 14 residues. The CDR3 here is CASSLAGVNTEAFF. The CDR3 DNA sequence: TGTGCCAGCAGCTTAGCGGGCGTAAACACTGAAGCTTTCTTT.

The chain is built from TRBV5-8 and TRBJ2-5; 9 bases line up with TRBD2. J was trimmed by 4 bases and V by 2 bases; bases with no gene match: 6. Germline assignment: CDR1 SGHTS and CDR2 YDEGEE. The CDR3 length is 15 residues. CDR3 sequence (DNA): TGTGCCAGCAGCTTTTTAGCGGGGGCAGGAGAGACCCAGTACTTC. Its protein is CASSFLAGAGETQYF.

The rearrangement links TRBV30 to TRBJ2-2, with a weak D call TRBD1 (5 bases). The CDR3 is 12 residues long. V was pared by 4 bases and J by 7 bases, with 10 bases between. In germline, CDR1 is GTSNPN, CDR2 SVGIG (reference sequence). The CDR3 sequence: CAWNRLYGELFF. CDR3 DNA: TGTGCCTGGAACAGGTTATACGGGGAGCTGTTTTTT.

The rearrangement uses TRBV27 and TRBJ1-2, with D tentatively TRBD1 (5 bases). The germline V gene encodes CDR1 MNHEY and CDR2 SMNVEV (reference sequence). V was trimmed by 5 bases and J by 4 bases, leaving 8 bases between them. CDR3 size: 12 residues. The CDR3 DNA is TGTGCCAGCAGTCCGGGGGGCTATGGCTACACCTTC. It translates to CASSPGGYGYTF.

The chain carries TRBV5-5 and TRBJ1-1; tentatively, D is TRBD1 (6 bases). The CDR3 length is 16 residues. The V gene lost 1 base and the J gene lost 4 bases, with 17 bases spanning the gap. CDR1 is SGHKS and CDR2 is YYEKEE in the germline V gene (reference sequence). The CDR3 loop reads CASSLSAGARGTEAFF. DNA of the CDR3: TGTGCCAGCAGCTTGTCAGCAGGGGCGCGGGGCACTGAAGCTTTCTTT.

This chain links TRBV7-9 with TRBJ2-3, with TRBD1 as a possible D gene (5 bases). Germline CDR1 and CDR2: SEHNR and FQNEAQ (reference sequence). V dropped 8 bases and J dropped 6 bases, with 18 bases sitting between them. The CDR3 runs to 14 residues. The CDR3 coding sequence is TGTGCCAGCGGATGGCAGGGTGGTGTTGATACGCAGTATTTT. Encoded protein: CASGWQGGVDTQYF. Full variable domain (outside the CDR3, taken from reference TRBV7-9 and TRBJ2-3): DTGVSQNPRHKITKRGQNVTFRCDPISEHNRLYWYRQTLGQGPEFLTYFQNEAQLEKSRLLSDRFSAERPKGSFSTLEIQRTEQGDSAMYLCASGWQGGVDTQYFGPGTRLTVL.

This clone was recorded a few times. The chain uses TRBV30 and TRBJ2-7; 7 nucleotides match TRBD2. V lost 0 bases, J lost 6 bases, and 5 bases stayed unmatched. The CDR3 is made up of 13 amino acids. Germline V CDR1 and CDR2: GTSNPN, SVGIG (reference sequence). CDR3 residues: CAWSVERGLEQYF. DNA for the CDR3: TGTGCCTGGAGTGTCGAGCGGGGCCTCGAGCAGTACTTC.

The V and J genes are TRBV5-6 and TRBJ2-2; TRBD2 might be the D (5 bases). The CDR3 length is 13 residues. The V gene's germline CDR1 is SGHDT and CDR2 YYEEEE. Trimming shortened V by 3 bases and J by 9 bases, and 12 bases separated the two germline ends. CDR3 DNA sequence: TGTGCCAGCAGCTATACCGAGGGTTGGGAGCTGTTTTTT. Encoded protein: CASSYTEGWELFF.

This clone was recorded only once. The chain combines TRBV11-2 with TRBJ1-1; no firm D call. Trimming pared 5 bases from V and 0 bases from J, leaving 7 bases between. Germline V gene sequence: CDR1 SGHAT, CDR2 FQNNGV. The CDR3 runs to 13 residues. CDR3 amino acids: CASSPLLNTEAFF. Here the CDR3 DNA reads TGTGCCAGCAGCCCCCTATTGAACACTGAAGCTTTCTTT.

CDR3: CASSEGQNTYEQYF. In DNA form, the CDR3 reads TGTGCCAGCAGTGAAGGACAGAACACCTACGAGCAGTACTTC. The chain links TRBV7-9 to TRBJ2-7; possibly TRBD1 for D (6 bases). The CDR3 has 14 amino acids. Germline V gene lookup returns CDR1 SEHNR and CDR2 FQNEAQ (reference sequence). V lost 6 bases and J 2 bases, leaving 14 bases between the germline ends.

The CDR3 DNA reads as TGTGCCAGCAGAAAAGAAAATCAGCCCCAGCATTTT. Translation: CASRKENQPQHF. This chain joins TRBV2 and TRBJ1-5; D gene unclear. CDR1 is SNHLY, CDR2 FYNNEI, per germline. This CDR3 comprises 12 residues. Trimming removed 6 bases at V and 4 bases at J, with 7 bases between.

The V gene is TRBV27, the J gene TRBJ2-6; TRBD2 is a possible D gene (5 bases). CDR3 length: 17 residues. Per the germline V gene, CDR1 is MNHEY and CDR2 is SMNVEV (reference sequence). The V gene lost 2 bases and the J gene lost 2 bases, with 13 bases spanning the gap. CDR3 protein: CASSLGLGSAGANVLTF. The CDR3 coding sequence is TGTGCCAGCAGTTTAGGGCTGGGGAGCGCTGGGGCCAACGTCCTGACTTTC.

The gene calls are TRBV2 and TRBJ2-3, with 10 bases lining up with TRBD2. V shed 8 bases, J shed 5 bases, and the junction held 10 bases outside the gene matches. CDR1 is SNHLY, CDR2 FYNNEI, per germline. The CDR3 sequence is 15 residues long. This chain's CDR3 is CASHEIAGGVDTQYF. In DNA form, the CDR3 reads TGTGCCAGCCACGAAATAGCGGGGGGCGTAGATACGCAGTATTTT.

V is TRBV28 and J is TRBJ1-2; no clear D gene. Trimming removed 5 bases at V and 5 bases at J, with 18 bases between. The length of the CDR3 is 15 residues. Germline V gene lookup returns CDR1 MDHEN and CDR2 SYDVKM. CDR3 amino acids: CASSPNKGRWYGYTF. Written as DNA, the CDR3 is TGTGCCAGCAGTCCCAATAAGGGCAGGTGGTATGGCTACACCTTC.

The V gene is TRBV18, the J gene TRBJ2-7; no clear D gene. This CDR3 contains 11 residues. Between the trimmed V and J ends, which lost 6 bases and 0 bases, there was a span of 3 bases. Germline V gene lookup returns CDR1 KGHSH and CDR2 LQKENI. The CDR3 protein is CASSHSYEQYF. The CDR3 DNA is TGTGCCAGCTCTCACTCCTACGAGCAGTACTTC.

This chain connects TRBV10-3 to TRBJ2-5; the D is unclear. CDR1 is ENHRY and CDR2 is SYGVKD in the germline V gene. V shed 3 bases and J shed 4 bases, with 6 bases lying between them. The CDR3 loop spans 12 amino acids. For the CDR3, the DNA is TGTGCCATCAGTGACTGGGGAGAGACCCAGTACTTC. This encodes CAISDWGETQYF.

This chain links TRBV10-3 with TRBJ2-3; D unclear. The germline gives CDR1 ENHRY, CDR2 SYGVKD. The CDR3 has 15 amino acids. Trimming took off 6 bases at V and 5 bases at J, with 18 bases between the two ends. CDR3 nucleotides: TGTGCCATCAGAAGCGATTCTTTACACGGAGATACGCAGTATTTT. Protein: CAIRSDSLHGDTQYF.

The rearrangement links TRBV4-3 to TRBJ2-1; maybe TRBD2 (7 bases). The CDR3 loop spans 16 amino acids. Deletions cut 0 bases from V and 5 bases from J, with 14 bases between. Germline loops: CDR1 LGHNA, CDR2 YSLEER. The CDR3 spells CASSQDDRGADNEQFF. The CDR3 bases are TGCGCCAGCAGCCAAGATGACCGGGGGGCAGACAATGAGCAGTTCTTC.

The CDR3 nucleotides read TGTGCCAGCAGCTTAGGTTCTAATGAAAAACTGTTTTTT. Residues: CASSLGSNEKLFF. This chain links TRBV7-9 with TRBJ1-4; D gene uncertain. There are 13 residues in the CDR3. In germline, CDR1 is SEHNR, CDR2 FQNEAQ (reference sequence). The V end lost 1 base, the J end lost 3 bases, and 3 bases lay between the germline ends.

CDR3 DNA sequence: TGTGCCAGCAAAAGTACGGGACACTGGGGAAACAATGAGCAGTTCTTC. Its translation is CASKSTGHWGNNEQFF. The chain combines TRBV27 with TRBJ2-1, with D perhaps matching TRBD1 (6 bases). This CDR3 region has 16 residues. Germline V gene lookup returns CDR1 MNHEY and CDR2 SMNVEV (reference sequence). V was pared by 7 bases and J by 5 bases, with 21 bases between.

The J gene is TRBJ1-5, the V gene TRBV6-5; weak D call: TRBD1 (5 bases). This CDR3 is built from 15 residues. V dropped 0 bases and J dropped 5 bases, with 11 bases sitting between them. Germline-derived CDR1 and CDR2 are MNHEY and SVGAGI. DNA of the CDR3: TGTGCCAGCAGTTACTCGGAGGCAGGGCATCAGCCCCAGCATTTT. Its protein product is CASSYSEAGHQPQHF.

This rearrangement joins TRBV5-4 to TRBJ2-1; D ambiguous. Germline V gene lookup returns CDR1 SGHNT and CDR2 YYREEE (reference sequence). The ends were cut back, 3 bases at V and 8 bases at J, with 9 bases in the middle. This CDR3 is built from 12 residues. The chain's CDR3 is CASSSLGDEQFF. The DNA for the CDR3 is TGTGCCAGCAGCTCCCTGGGCGATGAGCAGTTCTTC. The complete variable domain, with remaining parts taken from reference TRBV5-4 and TRBJ2-1, reads ETGVTQSPTHLIKTRGQQVTLRCSSQSGHNTVSWYQQALGQGPQFIFQYYREEENGRGNFPPRFSGLQFPNYSSELNVNALELDDSALYLCASSSLGDEQFFGPGTRLTVL.

V is TRBV16 and J is TRBJ2-3; D is perhaps TRBD1 or TRBD2 (5 bases each). Trimming took 3 bases from V and 4 from J, leaving 5 bases between them. The CDR3 is made up of 12 amino acids. CDR1 and CDR2 from the germline V gene are KGHSY and FQNENV. CDR3 nucleotides: TGTGCCAGCAGCCAGGGGGCAGATACGCAGTATTTT. Its protein product is CASSQGADTQYF.

The table lists this clone with a count of one. V usage is TRBV7-3 and J usage is TRBJ2-2; 7 bases match TRBD1. The germline V gene encodes CDR1 SGHTA and CDR2 FQGTGA. The CDR3 loop spans 17 amino acids. The ends lost 5 bases at V and 2 bases at J; junction bases unmatched: 11. The CDR3 DNA follows: TGTGCCAGCAGCCTTCATGCCGGGACAGTAAACACCGGGGAGCTGTTTTTT. Its translation: CASSLHAGTVNTGELFF. The variable domain in full, completed from reference TRBV7-3 and TRBJ2-2, reads GAGVSQTPSNKVTEKGKYVELRCDPISGHTALYWYRQSLGQGPEFLIYFQGTGAADDSGLPNDRFFAVRPEGSVSTLKIQRTERGDSAVYLCASSLHAGTVNTGELFFGEGSRLTVL.

The gene calls are TRBV28 and TRBJ1-6; D not resolved. The CDR3 length is 15 residues. Trimming removed 6 bases at V and 0 bases at J, with 9 bases between. Germline V gene data show CDR1 as MDHEN and CDR2 as SYDVKM. Here the CDR3 DNA reads TGTGCCAGCAGGCAGTACAGCTCCTATAATTCACCCCTCCACTTT. Its translation: CASRQYSSYNSPLHF.